This TCR beta chain is drawn from a study of blood T cell repertoires in COVID-19. Study information: The United States, Italy and Spain were the sources of the acute and convalescent COVID-19 samples. From T cells, B-cell-depleted T cells, or PBMCs came the material, which was cDNA or gDNA.

How the authors handled the data: Estimated nucleated cell counts came from reference gene primer amplification. Generated by immunoSEQ multiplex PCR, the TCRdb table keeps only in-frame clones and is missing some. The V and J calls and clone size come from that table; D and trimming were worked out from the DNA. This sample yields about 70,000 clones, of which around 76% are seen a single time; under 30% belongs to the top ten. Per germline, CDR1 MDHEN and CDR2 SYDVKM. V gave up 3 bases and J gave up 4 bases, with 15 bases separating them. The CDR3 spans 15 residues. This TCR was sampled from a woman older than 75 with active or convalescent COVID-19. Sequencing was carried out using peripheral blood. V and J are TRBV28 and TRBJ1-1; TRBD1 is a possible D gene (5 bases). CDR3 in amino acids: CASSLGRGIGTEAFF. The CDR3 DNA sequence: TGTGCCAGCAGTTTGGGGCGGGGCATTGGCACTGAAGCTTTCTTT.